Below, 26 T cell receptor beta chains from the same sample are listed, as sequenced in a study of post-analysis software for immune sequencing data. Whole-study results and caveats: A handful of TRBV segments, including TRBV5-6, TRBV5-1 and TRBV20-1, were more frequent in patients than controls.

cDNA libraries for TCR beta contained unique molecular identifiers. TCRdb re-derived calls from the PCR reads in MiXCR, one entry per CDR3 protein. Of 750,000 to 950,000 distinct CDR3 sequences in the sample, about 53% are singletons; the top ten hold 4.6%. These receptors lack a known antigen. The sequencing input was blood. These TCRs come from a girl aged 5 to 17 with multiple sclerosis.

The chain couples TRBV3-1 to TRBJ2-7, with a weak D call TRBD2 (6 bases). This CDR3 is 13 amino acids long. Germline CDR1 is LGHDT and CDR2 is YNNKEL (reference sequence). The V and J ends lost 4 bases and 6 bases respectively, with 13 bases between them. The CDR3, as DNA: TGTGCCAGCAGCCGGGGACTTGCAGGCGAGCAGTACTTC. Its protein is CASSRGLAGEQYF.

In its sample, this clonotype was seen a few times. The chain joins TRBV15 to TRBJ2-1; D may match TRBD1 or TRBD2 (5 bases each). The germline CDR1 and CDR2 sequences are LNHNV and YYDKDF (reference sequence). The length of the CDR3 is 18 residues. V lost 0 bases to trimming and J lost 7 bases, with 22 bases between them. The CDR3 loop is CATSRDKNGLGETNEQFF. DNA of the CDR3: TGTGCCACCAGCAGAGATAAGAACGGGTTAGGGGAGACGAATGAGCAGTTCTTC.

The gene calls are TRBV7-9 and TRBJ2-7; D is perhaps TRBD1 (6 bases). Germline V gene lookup returns CDR1 SEHNR and CDR2 FQNEAQ (reference sequence). V was shortened by 2 bases and J by 0 bases, with 14 bases between the two germline ends. This CDR3 region has 16 residues. CDR3 residues: CASSLIAGASSYEQYF. The CDR3 DNA sequence: TGTGCCAGCAGCTTAATCGCAGGGGCCAGCTCCTACGAGCAGTACTTC.

The V call is TRBV5-1, the J call TRBJ2-7; a weak D match, TRBD1 (7 bases). The closer fit of TRBJ2-5 to the DNA end suggests the J call may be wrong. The CDR3 sequence is 15 residues long. Germline values: CDR1 SGHRS, CDR2 YFSETQ. In DNA form, the CDR3 reads TGCGCCAGCAGCTCCGGAGGGACAGATAAAGAGACCCAGTACTTC. This codes for CASSSGGTDKETQYF.

This clonotype was recorded a few times. The chain couples TRBV5-1 to TRBJ2-3, with 9 bases lining up with TRBD2. CDR1 is SGHRS, CDR2 YFSETQ, per germline. The CDR3 is 17 residues long. V shed 4 bases and J 6 bases; nucleotides not matched to a gene: 15. CDR3 sequence (DNA): TGCGCCAGCAGCACTGCCACCATAGCGGGAGAATTGGATACGCAGTATTTT. It translates to CASSTATIAGELDTQYF.

V gene TRBV11-2 combines with J gene TRBJ2-5, with D possibly being TRBD1 (7 bases). Germline V gene data show CDR1 as SGHAT and CDR2 as FQNNGV. V lost 4 bases to trimming and J lost 5 bases, with 14 bases between them. The CDR3 sequence is 14 residues long. The CDR3 DNA reads TGTGCCAGCAGCTCCTACTCAGGGGGGGAGACCCAGTACTTC. Translated, it gives CASSSYSGGETQYF.

V usage is TRBV20-1 and J usage is TRBJ2-5; D is perhaps TRBD1 (5 bases). V dropped 3 bases and J dropped 1 base, with 9 bases sitting between them. CDR1 and CDR2 (germline): DFQATT, SNEGSKA (reference sequence). The CDR3 sequence is 13 residues long. CDR3 sequence: CSASAGIQETQYF. The DNA of the CDR3 is TGCAGTGCTAGTGCAGGGATCCAAGAGACCCAGTACTTC.

The table lists this clonotype with a few counts. This rearrangement joins TRBV12-3 or TRBV12-4 to TRBJ2-7; D is possibly TRBD1 (6 bases). V lost 6 bases and J 3 bases, leaving 9 bases between the germline ends. The CDR3 length is 12 residues. CDR3 in amino acids: CASRDRYYEQYF. For the CDR3, the DNA is TGTGCCAGCAGGGACAGATACTACGAGCAGTACTTC.

The V gene is TRBV7-9, the J gene TRBJ2-3; perhaps D is TRBD1 or TRBD2 (5 bases each). Deletions cut 5 bases from V and 2 bases from J, with 11 bases between. The germline V gene has CDR1 SEHNR and CDR2 FQNEAQ (reference sequence). This CDR3 region has 14 residues. In nucleotides, the CDR3 is TGTGCCAGCAGCGCGTACGGGACCACAGATACGCAGTATTTT. Its translation is CASSAYGTTDTQYF.

This clonotype occurred a few times. The chain couples TRBV7-2 to TRBJ2-1; D remains ambiguous. CDR3 length: 15 amino acids. Looked up from germline, CDR1 is SGHTA and CDR2 is FQGNSA. V was clipped by 4 bases and J by 7 bases, with 17 bases between them. Written as DNA, the CDR3 is TGTGCCAGCAGCTCCAGACGGAGCATGGATAATGAGCAGTTCTTC. As protein: CASSSRRSMDNEQFF.

This clonotype occurred once. The V gene is TRBV29-1, the J gene TRBJ2-4; no clear D. Germline V lookup: CDR1 SQVTM, CDR2 ANQGSEA. The CDR3 covers 13 residues. The germline V and J ends were trimmed by 3 bases and 13 bases, with 19 bases remaining between them. CDR3 amino acids: CSVDRDSAGEQYF. Written as DNA, the CDR3 is TGCAGCGTTGATCGTGACTCCGCTGGTGAGCAGTACTTC.

This clonotype occurred a few times. This chain links TRBV29-1 with TRBJ2-7; the D is unclear. The V gene's germline CDR1 is SQVTM and CDR2 ANQGSEA. Trimming shortened V by 0 bases and J by 0 bases, and 9 bases separated the two germline ends. CDR3 length: 14 residues. The CDR3: CSVEDLEGSYEQYF. In DNA form, the CDR3 reads TGCAGCGTTGAAGATCTCGAAGGCTCCTACGAGCAGTACTTC.

The chain joins TRBV20-1 to TRBJ1-2, with 11 bases that match TRBD1. The CDR3 is 14 amino acids. The trim removed 5 bases at V and 4 bases at J, leaving 6 bases unmatched. In germline, CDR1 is DFQATT, CDR2 SNEGSKA (reference sequence). CDR3 amino acids: CSARTGGEGYGYTF. CDR3 coding DNA: TGCAGTGCTCGGACAGGGGGCGAGGGCTATGGCTACACCTTC.

The chain links TRBV6-5 to TRBJ2-4, with 7 positions matching TRBD1. The closer fit of TRBJ2-5 to the DNA end suggests the J call may be wrong. The CDR3 runs 13 residues. The germline gives CDR1 MNHEY, CDR2 SVGAGI. For the CDR3, the DNA is TGTGCCAGCAGACACAGGGGTGTGGAGACCCAGTACTTC. This gives the protein CASRHRGVETQYF.

The chain links TRBV29-1 to TRBJ2-5, with a weak D call TRBD1 (7 bases). The CDR3 has 13 amino acids. Trimming removed 7 bases from V and 5 bases from J, with 17 bases in between. Looked up from germline, CDR1 is SQVTM and CDR2 is ANQGSEA. CDR3 DNA sequence: TGCAGCGCCCAGGGGGGATGGGTTGAGACCCAGTACTTC. This codes for CSAQGGWVETQYF.

This clonotype was detected only a few times. This chain links TRBV12-3 or TRBV12-4 with TRBJ2-1; no clear D gene. The V and J ends lost 5 bases and 8 bases respectively, with 19 bases between them. CDR3 length equals 15 residues. This CDR3 is CASSPRTAGSDEQFF. CDR3 sequence (DNA): TGTGCCAGCAGTCCACGGACCGCCGGGTCGGATGAGCAGTTCTTC.

The V call is TRBV12-3 or TRBV12-4, the J call TRBJ2-1; 9 nucleotides match TRBD1. The CDR3 is 16 residues long. V gave up 5 bases and J gave up 1 base; unmatched junction bases: 6. CDR3 nucleotide sequence: TGTGCCAGCAGTGCACAGGGGGCAATGTCCTACAATGAGCAGTTCTTC. It yields the protein CASSAQGAMSYNEQFF.

The chain is built from TRBV20-1 and TRBJ2-7; D gene ambiguous. Germline V gives CDR1 DFQATT, CDR2 SNEGSKA (reference sequence). V lost 5 bases, J lost 4 bases, and 15 bases lay in between. The CDR3 length is 13 residues. The CDR3 reads CSAAPGWVYEQYF. CDR3 sequence (DNA): TGCAGTGCTGCCCCGGGTTGGGTTTACGAGCAGTACTTC.

In this sample, this clonotype turned up a few times. J is TRBJ2-6 and V is TRBV5-1, with 8 positions matching TRBD1. The V segment lost 4 bases and the J segment 1 base; nucleotides outside the gene matches: 7. CDR1 is SGHRS, CDR2 YFSETQ, per germline. CDR3 length: 17 amino acids. The CDR3 DNA sequence: TGCGCCAGCAGCCAACAGACAGGGGCTTCTGGGGCCAACGTCCTGACTTTC. It translates to CASSQQTGASGANVLTF.

The chain couples TRBV27 to TRBJ1-6; 8 bases line up with TRBD1. The CDR3 has 14 residues. J lost 11 bases, V lost 2 bases, and 5 bases had no gene match. Germline CDR1 reads MNHEY; CDR2 reads SMNVEV (reference sequence). CDR3 residues: CASSLQGAWTPLHF. DNA for the CDR3: TGTGCCAGCAGTTTACAGGGGGCTTGGACACCCCTCCACTTT.

The J gene is TRBJ2-5, the V gene TRBV7-9; 8 positions agree with TRBD2. The CDR3 consists of 14 residues. The V gene end was trimmed by 5 bases and the J gene end by 2 bases; junction bases not matched to a gene: 4. CDR1 and CDR2 (germline): SEHNR, FQNEAQ (reference sequence). In DNA, the CDR3 is TGTGCCAGCAGCACCGGGAGGGTACAAGAGACCCAGTACTTC. Encoded protein: CASSTGRVQETQYF.

The chain joins TRBV7-3 to TRBJ2-1; 11 bases map to TRBD2. The length of the CDR3 is 17 residues. Germline V CDR1 and CDR2: SGHTA, FQGTGA. V dropped 1 base and J dropped 7; count of bases not matched to a gene: 9. CDR3 residues: CASSLSVSSGGRNEQFF. In DNA, the CDR3 is TGTGCCAGCAGCTTAAGCGTTTCTAGCGGGGGGAGAAATGAGCAGTTCTTC.

The J gene is TRBJ2-4, the V gene TRBV6-5; 8 bases are shared with TRBD2. V gave up 0 bases and J gave up 2 bases; unmatched junction bases: 6. The CDR3 covers 17 residues. Germline lookup yields CDR1 MNHEY and CDR2 SVGAGI. The CDR3 loop is CASSYSSGDGSKNIQYF. CDR3 coding DNA: TGTGCCAGCAGTTACTCTAGCGGGGATGGATCCAAAAACATTCAGTACTTC.

This clonotype was detected a few times. The V gene is TRBV30, the J gene TRBJ2-7; perhaps TRBD1 as D (5 bases). The CDR3 extends over 13 amino acids. The germline V gene has CDR1 GTSNPN and CDR2 SVGIG (reference sequence). Trimming stripped 0 bases from V and 3 bases from J, with 9 bases between. Here the CDR3 reads CAWSVGQHYEQYF. The CDR3 region has the DNA TGTGCCTGGAGTGTTGGACAACACTACGAGCAGTACTTC. Full variable domain (missing parts from reference TRBV30 and TRBJ2-7): SQTIHQWPATLVQPVGSPLSLECTVEGTSNPNLYWYRQAAGRGLQLLFYSVGIGQISSEVPQNLSASRPQDRQFILSSKKLLLSDSGFYLCAWSVGQHYEQYFGPGTRLTVT.

V is TRBV29-1 and J is TRBJ1-2; D is unresolved. V lost 2 bases to trimming and J lost 4 bases, with 11 bases between them. The CDR3 contains 13 residues. The germline V gene encodes CDR1 SQVTM and CDR2 ANQGSEA. CDR3 residues: CSVEISGSYGYTF. CDR3 nucleotide sequence: TGCAGCGTTGAAATTAGCGGCAGCTATGGCTACACCTTC.

Note on this clonotype: The junction differs from germline at one of its ends, possibly a read error. V gene TRBV29-1 combines with J gene TRBJ2-1; weak D call: TRBD2 (6 bases). Germline V CDR1 and CDR2: SQVTM, ANQGSEA. This CDR3 contains 15 residues. The CDR3 loop reads CSAESTGGSYNEQFF. In DNA form, the CDR3 reads TGCAGCGCTGAATCTACCGGGGGCTCCTACAATGAGCAGTTCTTC.